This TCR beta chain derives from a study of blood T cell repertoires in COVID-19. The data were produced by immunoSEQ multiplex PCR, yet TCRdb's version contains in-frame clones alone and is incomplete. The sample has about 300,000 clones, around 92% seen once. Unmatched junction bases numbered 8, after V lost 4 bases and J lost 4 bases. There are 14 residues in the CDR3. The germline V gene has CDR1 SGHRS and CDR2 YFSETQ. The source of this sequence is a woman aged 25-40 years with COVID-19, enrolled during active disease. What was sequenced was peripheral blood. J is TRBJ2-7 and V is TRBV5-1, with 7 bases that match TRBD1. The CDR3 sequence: CASSLRQGRYEQYF. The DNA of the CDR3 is TGCGCCAGCAGCCTCCGACAGGGTCGGTACGAGCAGTACTTC.